This note documents a single T cell receptor beta chain sequence. The antigen is undetermined. TCR beta libraries used about 2.2 micrograms of genomic DNA from cryopreserved PBMCs. The CDR3 is 11 amino acids. Germline loops: CDR1 LNHDA, CDR2 SQIVND (reference sequence). Trimming stripped 7 bases from V and 6 bases from J, with 10 bases between. The source of the sample is a study of cytotoxic CD8 clonotypes in ibrutinib-treated CLL. Study background: Mean per-sample yields comprised roughly 280,000 productive templates and tens of thousands of productive rearrangements.

The protocol was immunoSEQ multiplex PCR, while the TCRdb copy is restricted to in-frame clones and leaves out a portion. The table lists roughly 150,000 clones, about 80% of them singletons. Overall study findings and caveats: Clonality was higher at baseline than in age-matched healthy donors and tracked circulating CD8+ T-cell counts.

The TCR comes from a human donor with chronic lymphocytic leukemia. The gene calls are TRBV19 and TRBJ2-7, with D possibly being TRBD1 (5 bases). The material sequenced was PBMCs, taken after 24 months of ibrutinib treatment. CDR3 protein: CASKEGVEQYF. CDR3 nucleotides: TGTGCCAGTAAGGAAGGGGTCGAGCAGTACTTC.